Below, 15 T cell receptor beta chains from the same sample are listed, as sequenced in a study of CD8 T cells in Susac syndrome. RNA amounts of roughly 0.5 to 1 ug underwent reverse transcription with random hexamers. TCRdb ran MiXCR on the immunoSEQ multiplex PCR reads and lists one entry per CDR3 protein. The sample records some 180,000 distinct CDR3 sequences, about 95% being singletons. Sequencing was performed on CD4+ T cells from PBMCs. The source is a human donor in good health.

The chain employs TRBV20-1 and TRBJ2-3; D may be TRBD2 (5 bases). Germline V gene data show CDR1 as DFQATT and CDR2 as SNEGSKA (reference sequence). V was cut by 3 bases and J by 4 bases, with 11 bases left in between. The CDR3 has 13 amino acids. CDR3 region: CSASLAGADTQYF. The CDR3 DNA reads as TGCAGTGCTAGCCTAGCTGGAGCAGATACGCAGTATTTT.

J is TRBJ2-3 and V is TRBV24-1; 10 nucleotides align to TRBD2. The ends lost 4 bases at V and 0 bases at J; junction bases unmatched: 6. This CDR3 comprises 17 residues. Looked up from germline, CDR1 is KGHDR and CDR2 is SFDVKD. As DNA, the CDR3 is TGTGCCACCAGTGAAGTTAGCGGGAGGACTAGCACAGATACGCAGTATTTT. Its translation: CATSEVSGRTSTDTQYF.

J is TRBJ2-7 and V is TRBV7-2, with D hard to call. Germline values: CDR1 SGHTA, CDR2 FQGNSA. V was clipped by 1 base and J by 7 bases, with 14 bases between them. This CDR3 has 14 amino acids. DNA for the CDR3: TGTGCCAGCAGCTTAGTTGGCACCCTCGGGGAGCAGTACTTC. Translated, it gives CASSLVGTLGEQYF.

The DNA of the CDR3 is TGCAGCGTTGTCGGGGTAACCCCTCTCTCCTACGAGCAGTACTTC. Protein product: CSVVGVTPLSYEQYF. The gene calls are TRBV29-1 and TRBJ2-7; maybe TRBD2 (5 bases). Germline assignment: CDR1 SQVTM and CDR2 ANQGSEA. This CDR3 comprises 15 residues. Trimming removed 4 bases at V and 0 bases at J, with 16 bases between.

V is TRBV29-1 and J is TRBJ2-1, with 9 bases aligning to TRBD2. V dropped 3 bases and J dropped 4; count of bases not matched to a gene: 4. The CDR3 totals 14 residues. Germline lookup yields CDR1 SQVTM and CDR2 ANQGSEA. CDR3 region: CSVERLAVYNEQFF. Written as DNA, the CDR3 is TGCAGCGTTGAGAGACTAGCGGTTTACAATGAGCAGTTCTTC.

The chain is built from TRBV19 and TRBJ2-7; TRBD1 might be the D (6 bases). This CDR3 spans 14 amino acids. From germline, CDR1 is LNHDA and CDR2 SQIVND (reference sequence). V shed 5 bases and J shed 5 bases, with 16 bases lying between them. CDR3 in DNA: TGTGCCAGTAGTGACAGGATGTTCGGGAACGAGCAGTACTTC. Its protein is CASSDRMFGNEQYF.

This chain uses TRBV20-1 with TRBJ1-2; D possibly corresponds to TRBD1 (5 bases). The CDR3 runs 9 residues. Germline CDR1 and CDR2: DFQATT and SNEGSKA (reference sequence). Between the trimmed V and J ends, which lost 6 bases and 12 bases, there was a span of 11 bases. CDR3 DNA sequence: TGCAGTGCCTGGGAGGGGAACACCTTC. Residues: CSAWEGNTF.

The J gene is TRBJ1-5, the V gene TRBV20-1; D unresolved. CDR3 size: 13 residues. Germline CDR1 reads DFQATT; CDR2 reads SNEGSKA (reference sequence). The V end lost 2 bases, the J end lost 2 bases, and 7 bases lay between the germline ends. The CDR3 nucleotides are TGCAGTGCTAGAACGCAGGGCAATCAGCCCCAGCATTTT. Encoded protein: CSARTQGNQPQHF.

This chain uses TRBV29-1 with TRBJ2-7; a weak D match, TRBD1 (6 bases). Germline-derived CDR1 and CDR2 are SQVTM and ANQGSEA. The CDR3 covers 13 residues. V was clipped by 3 bases and J by 3 bases, with 12 bases between them. The CDR3 nucleotides are TGCAGCGTTGAGTTAACAGGGAGCTACGAGCAGTACTTC. It yields the protein CSVELTGSYEQYF.

This clonotype has just one count. The chain uses TRBV5-4 and TRBJ2-7; 8 positions agree with TRBD2. CDR3 length: 15 amino acids. Germline CDR1 is SGHNT and CDR2 is YYREEE (reference sequence). J gave up 4 bases and V 0 bases, and 6 bases lay outside the gene matches. The CDR3 here is CASSLGLASVYEQYF. CDR3 bases: TGTGCCAGCAGCTTGGGACTAGCGAGTGTGTACGAGCAGTACTTC.

The chain uses TRBV29-1 and TRBJ1-1; D perhaps matches TRBD1 (5 bases). V lost 4 bases to trimming and J lost 8 bases, with 14 bases between them. The CDR3 contains 12 residues. Germline CDR1 and CDR2: SQVTM and ANQGSEA. The CDR3 protein is CSVVGTSSEAFF. CDR3 sequence (DNA): TGCAGCGTTGTAGGGACTTCGTCAGAAGCTTTCTTT.

The V call is TRBV20-1, the J call TRBJ2-1; 8 nucleotides align to TRBD2. The germline V gene encodes CDR1 DFQATT and CDR2 SNEGSKA (reference sequence). The ends lost 6 bases at V and 2 bases at J; junction bases unmatched: 9. CDR3 size: 15 residues. The CDR3 nucleotides read TGCAGTGCCCAGAGCGGGAGCGGGGCCTACAATGAGCAGTTCTTC. Translated, it gives CSAQSGSGAYNEQFF.

The J gene is TRBJ2-5, the V gene TRBV28; 8 nucleotides match TRBD2. Germline CDR1 and CDR2: MDHEN and SYDVKM. The V gene end was trimmed by 2 bases and the J gene end by 3 bases; junction bases not matched to a gene: 5. This CDR3 spans 15 amino acids. The chain's CDR3 is CASSLLSGEEETQYF. In DNA, the CDR3 is TGTGCCAGCAGTTTACTTAGCGGGGAGGAAGAGACCCAGTACTTC.

The rearrangement links TRBV20-1 to TRBJ2-7, with TRBD2 identical over 10 bases. Germline V gives CDR1 DFQATT, CDR2 SNEGSKA (reference sequence). The CDR3 extends over 14 amino acids. With V trimmed by 0 bases and J by 3 bases, 2 bases remained unmatched. The CDR3 DNA follows: TGCAGTGCTAGAGATCTAGCGGGAGTCTACGAGCAGTACTTC. Its translation is CSARDLAGVYEQYF.

The chain has TRBV24-1 and TRBJ2-7; unclear D gene. This CDR3 comprises 12 residues. V lost 4 bases and J lost 3, with 6 bases in between. In germline, CDR1 is KGHDR, CDR2 SFDVKD. The CDR3 region is CATSERVYEQYF. DNA of the CDR3: TGTGCCACCAGTGAAAGGGTCTACGAGCAGTACTTC.